This T cell receptor (beta chain) was sequenced for a study of long-term antiretroviral therapy in people with HIV. Whole-study results and caveats: Following ART, diversity rose but still fell short of transplant donor controls. Spans of CDR3 length were tighter for HIV repertoires than for controls. Samples were collected from the mid-2000s to the late 2010s under possibly less effective ART regimens.

Trimming took 5 bases from V and 5 from J; bases not matched to a gene: 4. Germline V gene sequence: CDR1 SGHAT, CDR2 FQNNGV. This CDR3 is built from 14 residues. This was the immunoSEQ v3.0 assay at survey level. TCRdb's copy holds only in-frame clones and misses some; the assay was immunoSEQ multiplex PCR. The profile shows more than 25,000 clones, around 89% of them singletons. As to this clone: Its antigen is unidentified.

The sample was unsorted PBMCs, taken 3.2 years before starting antiretroviral therapy. The source is a man over 45 with HIV. The J gene is TRBJ1-5, the V gene TRBV11-2; 9 bases agree with TRBD1. CDR3 DNA sequence: TGTGCCAGCAGCATAACAGGGGGCGATCAGCCCCAGCATTTT. Translation gives CASSITGGDQPQHF.